This TCR beta chain emerged from a study of CXCR3-negative and CXCR3-positive naive CD8 T cells (dated by TCRdb to the late 2010s). A note on the overall study: In total, some 140 million TRB reads were obtained, which works out to roughly 1.5 +/- 0.3 million reads per library. Data from ten or so donors, pooled across two independent experiments, went into the diversity and physicochemical repertoire analyses. Naive subsets from five or six donors and memory cells from 3 donors were included in the TRBV-TRBJ cluster analysis.

CDR1 DFQATT and CDR2 SNEGSKA were looked up in the germline V gene (reference sequence). From the cysteine up to the phenylalanine, the CDR3 has a length of 11 residues. The nucleotide record is missing. Sequencing took place on a NextSeq 550. The Human TCR Profiling Kit (MiLaboratory) was used to prepare UMI-labeled 5' RACE TRB cDNA libraries. The full amount of extracted RNA was used for cDNA synthesis, and the full amount of resulting cDNA was used for PCR amplification. Libraries were prepared in parallel with an identical number of PCR cycles. The authors' analysis ran thus. With a requirement of at least two reads per UMI, MIGEC and MiXCR extracted about 52,000 +/- 9,100 unique UMI-labeled TRB cDNA molecules per library. On average, about 40,000 +/- 10,000 functional in-frame TRB CDR3 nucleotide clonotypes lacking stop codons were found per library. After downsampling to 5000 UMI-labeled TRB molecules per sample, diversity metrics, including normalized Shannon-Wiener and Chao1, were computed in VDJtools. For the central five CDR3 residues, VDJtools calculated physicochemical properties weighted by clonotype size, namely interaction energy, strength, volume and Kidera factor 4. Each entry corresponds to one CDR3 protein sequence from reads that TCRdb reprocessed, and DNA is not given. The V and J calls here are based on TCRdb, not the publication. This sample's table has entries for some 50,000 distinct CDR3 sequences. The ten largest clones represent 0.55% to 0.6% of the sample.

Each CD8+ T cell subset was flow-sorted in triplicate, and 250,000 to 350,000 cells per subset were placed directly into RLT lysis buffer. To keep memory contaminants out, a stringent definition of naive CD8+ T cells was applied: CD45RO-CCR7+CD27+CD95-. Using standard density gradient centrifugation, peripheral blood mononuclear cells were isolated from buffy coats. A FACSAria III was used to flow-sort naive CD8+ T cells into CXCR3-negative and CXCR3-positive populations. An RNeasy Mini Kit was used to extract total RNA from the sorted cells. Concerning this clonotype: Its cognate antigen has yet to be identified.

General study outcomes and caveats: CXCR3 expression partially decreased after cryopreservation, so most assays used freshly isolated PBMCs. Within the same donor, TRBV-TRBJ usage looked similar between naive CXCR3-negative and CXCR3-positive cells, but memory cells had distinct patterns. Surface CD5, linked to self-reactivity in mice, was comparable between naive subsets; TCR interaction strength was therefore also inferred from TRB CDR3 physicochemical properties. Comparably high repertoire diversity was found in both naive subsets, whereas much lower repertoire diversity was found in memory CD8+ T cells. Compared with CXCR3-negative naive cells, CXCR3-positive naive cells had TRB CDR3s with higher hydrophobicity (lower Kidera factor 4), lower energy, and higher strength and volume indices.

The chain uses TRBV20-1 and TRBJ2-3. The sample consisted of naive CXCR3+ CD8+ T cells from blood. Sample cell subset or site, as interpreted from the label and publication: CD45RO-CCR7+CD27+CD95- naive CD8+ T cells expressing CXCR3 (TNR3+). This clonotype was sampled from a human donor in good health. Some clones in this sample may be carry-over from other donors' samples. This receptor has the CDR3 CSAKFGDTQYF.